This T cell receptor beta chain was retrieved from a study of T cell repertoires in cytomegalovirus infection. Background on the study: CMV infection plus the matching HLA type was flagged by public TCR beta signatures. Regarding the study as a whole: Based on cumulative public TCR beta family frequency, carriers of CMV plus the relevant HLA were identified. The response measured ex vivo was dominated by TCR beta clonotypes (HLA-C-restricted and CMV-specific).

The CDR3 is 15 amino acids. V lost 3 bases, J lost 2 bases, and 13 bases lay in between. Germline V CDR1 and CDR2: SGHAT, FQNNGV. In its sample, this clonotype was seen many times. As yet, its antigen is unknown. TCRdb called the reads again in MiXCR, with one record for every CDR3 protein. The sample consists of hundreds of thousands of distinct CDR3 sequences, 31% of them appearing once. The rearrangement links TRBV11-2 to TRBJ1-1, with D possibly being TRBD1 (6 bases). The clonotype comes from a human donor in good health (CMV status not recorded). Some clones in this sample may be carry-over from other donors' samples. Sequencing was carried out using PBMCs. The CDR3 protein is CASSFHWTENTEAFF. CDR3 sequence (DNA): TGTGCCAGCAGCTTTCATTGGACAGAAAACACTGAAGCTTTCTTT.